This T cell receptor beta chain was sequenced in a study of T cell repertoires in cytomegalovirus infection. On this clonotype itself: The antigen remains undetermined.

Via MiXCR, TCRdb re-called the reads, giving one row per CDR3 protein. The sample comprises around 110,000 distinct CDR3 sequences, around 10% of which are singletons, and around a third rests with the top ten. V dropped 3 bases and J dropped 5; count of bases not matched to a gene: 7. The CDR3 is 15 residues long. The source of this sequence is a human donor in good health (CMV status not recorded). Some clones in this sample may be carry-over from other donors' samples. V is TRBV12-3 or TRBV12-4 and J is TRBJ2-3; 8 bases map to TRBD2. The sample was PBMCs, sequenced either directly or after in vitro stimulation (not recorded which). The CDR3 sequence is CASSLIAGRGDTQYF. CDR3 nucleotides: TGTGCCAGCAGTTTGATAGCGGGAAGAGGAGATACGCAGTATTTT.